These 18 T cell receptor beta chains originate from one sample sequenced in a study of T cell repertoires in breast cancer. An expanded emulsion RT-PCR with primers for all TCR V genes paired CD8+ T cell chains. During the second nested PCR, blocking oligonucleotides suppressed genes that were not paired. TCRdb analysed the emulsion pairing reads with MiXCR anew, one entry per CDR3 protein. The sample carries roughly 38,000 distinct CDR3 sequences, about 48% recorded once. What was sequenced was CD8+ T cells. Source of these receptors: a pool of human donors with breast cancer or a healthy control (not recorded which).

In its sample, this clonotype was seen a few times. The rearrangement joins TRBV20-1 to TRBJ2-1; 10 bases are shared with TRBD2. The CDR3 is 14 residues long. Trimming removed 5 bases from V and 6 bases from J; junction bases left unmatched: 7. Germline V gene lookup returns CDR1 DFQATT and CDR2 SNEGSKA (reference sequence). CDR3 sequence reads: CSAVPSGGVNEQFF. In DNA form, the CDR3 reads TGCAGTGCTGTCCCTAGCGGGGGAGTCAATGAGCAGTTCTTC.

This clonotype was seen a handful of times. The chain is built from TRBV7-2 and TRBJ2-7, with a tentative D call TRBD2 (6 bases). This CDR3 comprises 15 residues. Trimming cost V 6 bases and J 6 bases, with 21 bases left between them. CDR1 and CDR2 (germline): SGHTA, FQGNSA. The CDR3 DNA reads TGTGCCAGCAGGCCCCCTGGGACTTCAGCTGGCGAGCAGTACTTC. As protein: CASRPPGTSAGEQYF.

V gene TRBV6-2 or TRBV6-3 combines with J gene TRBJ2-3; 8 nucleotides align to TRBD2. The V and J ends lost 4 bases and 4 bases, in that order; junction bases with no gene match: 19. The CDR3 runs 19 residues. Germline CDR1 and CDR2: MNHEY and SVGEGT. CDR3 coding DNA: TGTGCCAGCAGTTTTTCGCCCCTCGGAGAACTAGCGGTAGCAGATACGCAGTATTTT. Encoded protein: CASSFSPLGELAVADTQYF.

The sample holds a few counts of this clonotype. CDR3 sequence: CASSVQPGTGGWNTGELFF. CDR3 bases: TGTGCCAGCAGTGTCCAACCCGGGACAGGGGGCTGGAACACCGGGGAGCTGTTTTTT. The chain links TRBV25-1 to TRBJ2-2; 12 positions match TRBD1. Trimming took 4 bases from V and 1 from J; bases not matched to a gene: 10. There are 19 residues in the CDR3. Germline values: CDR1 MGHDK, CDR2 SYGVNS.

V is TRBV6-2 or TRBV6-3 and J is TRBJ2-1; D remains unclear. The CDR3 extends over 16 amino acids. Trimming stripped 2 bases from V and 3 bases from J, with 14 bases between. Germline V lookup: CDR1 MNHEY, CDR2 SVGEGT. The DNA for the CDR3 is TGTGCCAGCAGTTACCAGGTCAGCGCCGGCTACAATGAGCAGTTCTTC. Translation: CASSYQVSAGYNEQFF.

This chain connects TRBV2 to TRBJ1-1; D not resolved. Per the germline V gene, CDR1 is SNHLY and CDR2 is FYNNEI. This CDR3 is 13 amino acids long. Trimming took 5 bases from V and 1 from J, leaving 8 bases between them. The CDR3 region has the DNA TGTGCCAGCAGTCTGACCCCGAACACTGAAGCTTTCTTT. It codes for CASSLTPNTEAFF.

The V and J genes are TRBV28 and TRBJ1-4; 10 nucleotides match TRBD1. The CDR3 has 19 residues. Germline CDR1 reads MDHEN; CDR2 reads SYDVKM. V was pared by 5 bases and J by 2 bases, with 14 bases of the junction left unmatched. The CDR3 loop reads CASSTAYGTGDTTNEKLFF. CDR3 bases: TGTGCCAGCAGTACAGCATATGGGACAGGGGATACCACTAATGAAAAACTGTTTTTT. Full variable domain (missing parts from reference TRBV28 and TRBJ1-4): DVKVTQSSRYLVKRTGEKVFLECVQDMDHENMFWYRQDPGLGLRLIYFSYDVKMKEKGDIPEGYSVSREKKERFSLILESASTNQTSMYLCASSTAYGTGDTTNEKLFFGSGTQLSVL.

This clonotype came up a few times. CDR3 DNA sequence: TGCAGTGCTGACCCTCAGGGGGATAGACCCTTGTCGGGTGAAGCTTTCTTT. Translation: CSADPQGDRPLSGEAFF. The chain employs TRBV20-1 and TRBJ1-1; 7 nucleotides line up with TRBD1. Germline V gives CDR1 DFQATT, CDR2 SNEGSKA (reference sequence). The CDR3 totals 17 residues. Trimming took 5 bases from V and 7 from J; bases not matched to a gene: 22.

The rearrangement uses TRBV7-2 and TRBJ2-3; D ambiguous. The V end was cut by 3 bases, the J end by 1 base, with 14 bases between. The CDR3 totals 16 residues. Germline CDR1 is SGHTA and CDR2 is FQGNSA. Written as DNA, the CDR3 is TGTGCCAGCAGCTTTACATCTGGGGAAGGCACAGATACGCAGTATTTT. This gives the protein CASSFTSGEGTDTQYF.

The CDR3 coding sequence is TGCAGTGCTAGAGATCGTTCCCCAGGGGGGGAGACCCAGTACTTC. Translating gives CSARDRSPGGETQYF. The genes are TRBV20-1 and TRBJ2-5; perhaps TRBD1 as D (7 bases). The CDR3 is 15 residues long. The V gene's germline CDR1 is DFQATT and CDR2 SNEGSKA (reference sequence). Trimming took off 0 bases at V and 5 bases at J, with 16 bases between the two ends.

A note on this clonotype: In this CDR3 the conserved last residue, phenylalanine or tryptophan, is missing, so a read error is likely. It is unclear where the CDR3 begins or ends on the DNA, so no DNA is shown, and the CDR3 is as TCRdb lists it. The chain carries TRBV7-2 and TRBJ2-1; TRBD2, the table's D call, was not compared with the DNA. CDR1 is SGHTA and CDR2 is FQGNSA in the germline V gene. The CDR3 spans 13 amino acids, including both terminal residues. CDR3 loop: CASSFGGIEELFS.

A word on this clonotype: A much larger clone differs from this one at a single base, so this may be a read error. This chain links TRBV6-8 with TRBJ2-7; a possible D gene is TRBD2 (5 bases). The CDR3 runs to 16 residues. Germline CDR1 and CDR2: MNHGY and SAAAGT. Trimming left V 0 bases short and J 0 bases short, with 12 bases between. CDR3 nucleotide sequence: TGTGCCAGCAGTTACTCAGGAGGTGAAGCCTCCTACGAGCAGTACTTC. Amino acids: CASSYSGGEASYEQYF.

This clonotype occurred once. The rearrangement joins TRBV20-1 to TRBJ2-3; D is unresolved. The CDR3 consists of 14 residues. V lost 1 base to trimming and J lost 4 bases, with 12 bases between them. Germline values: CDR1 DFQATT, CDR2 SNEGSKA (reference sequence). CDR3 region: CSARGQVVADTQYF. The DNA for the CDR3 is TGCAGTGCTAGAGGCCAGGTGGTTGCAGATACGCAGTATTTT.

The chain employs TRBV7-2 and TRBJ2-1, with 16 bases that match TRBD2. The CDR3 contains 16 residues. Per germline, CDR1 SGHTA and CDR2 FQGNSA. CDR3 nucleotide sequence: TGTGTTAGCAGCCCAGGGACTAGCGGGAGGGCCAATGAGCAGTTCTTC. Its translation is CVSSPGTSGRANEQFF.

The J gene is TRBJ1-2, the V gene TRBV12-3 or TRBV12-4; 9 positions match TRBD1. The CDR3 runs 13 residues. The V and J ends lost 6 bases and 7 bases, in that order; junction bases with no gene match: 6. The CDR3 DNA reads as TGTGCCAGCAGCCAAGGGACAGGGTCTGGCTACACCTTC. It specifies CASSQGTGSGYTF.

V gene TRBV20-1 combines with J gene TRBJ2-1; D remains unclear. The V gene's germline CDR1 is DFQATT and CDR2 SNEGSKA (reference sequence). The V and J ends lost 5 bases and 6 bases respectively, with 17 bases between them. The CDR3 totals 14 residues. As DNA, the CDR3 is TGCAGTGCTGGAACTAAGCTCCTAGTCAATGAGCAGTTCTTC. It specifies CSAGTKLLVNEQFF.

This clonotype was seen more than once but under ten times. The genes are TRBV6-1 and TRBJ1-2; the D is unclear. The ends were cut back, 5 bases at V and 5 bases at J, with 21 bases in the middle. Germline CDR1 is MNHNS and CDR2 is SASEGT. There are 16 residues in the CDR3. The CDR3: CASSPYSGGPGYGYTF. CDR3 nucleotides: TGTGCCAGCAGTCCCTATTCCGGTGGGCCGGGATATGGCTACACCTTC.

This sequence joins TRBV3-1 and TRBJ2-1, with 11 bases that match TRBD2. Germline V CDR1 and CDR2: LGHDT, YNNKEL (reference sequence). V shed 0 bases, J shed 9 bases, and the junction held 4 bases outside the gene matches. The CDR3 runs to 15 residues. CDR3 sequence reads: CASSQEVAGGPEQFF. The CDR3 DNA follows: TGTGCCAGCAGCCAAGAGGTAGCGGGAGGGCCTGAGCAGTTCTTC.